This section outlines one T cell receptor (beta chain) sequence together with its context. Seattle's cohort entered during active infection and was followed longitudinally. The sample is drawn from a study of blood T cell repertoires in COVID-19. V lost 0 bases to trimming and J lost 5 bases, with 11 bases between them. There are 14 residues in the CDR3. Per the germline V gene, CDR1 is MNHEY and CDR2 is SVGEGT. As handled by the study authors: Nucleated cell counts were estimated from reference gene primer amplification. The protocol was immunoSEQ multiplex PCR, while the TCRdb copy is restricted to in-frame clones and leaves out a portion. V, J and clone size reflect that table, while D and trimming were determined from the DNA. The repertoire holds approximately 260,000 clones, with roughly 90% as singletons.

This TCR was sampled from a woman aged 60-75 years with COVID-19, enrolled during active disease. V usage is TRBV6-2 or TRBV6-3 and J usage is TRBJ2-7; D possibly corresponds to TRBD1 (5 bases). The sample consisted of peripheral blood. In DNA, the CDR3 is TGTGCCAGCAGTTACTCTGGCAGGGCTCACGAGCAGTACTTC. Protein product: CASSYSGRAHEQYF.